Listed below are T cell receptor beta chains from one sample, sequenced in a study of cytomegalovirus exposure and HLA in healthy donors. Sequencing used immunoSEQ multiplex PCR; TCRdb keeps in-frame clones, though not all of them. The sample records some 180,000 clones, more than 75% being singletons. The sample taken for sequencing was PBMCs. These receptors were collected from a middle-aged man in good health and CMV-seronegative. CDR3s include the opening cysteine and the closing phenylalanine or tryptophan.

v_gene: TRBV7-6
CDR3aa: CASSARQGIGTEAFF

v_gene: TRBV5-1
CDR3aa: CASSSGTGVGNTEAFF

v_gene: TRBV7-8
CDR3aa: CASSLAGAGYGYTF

v_gene: TRBV11-3
CDR3aa: CASSADRVIGYTF

v_gene: TRBV9
CDR3aa: CASSLSGGAPAEAFF

v_gene: TRBV28
CDR3aa: CASRAGTGHNEQFF

v_gene: TRBV6-5
CDR3aa: CASKRRRNTGELFF

v_gene: TRBV27
CDR3aa: CASSLNFQETQYF

v_gene: TRBV7-2
CDR3aa: CASSLGQGEGLPQHF

v_gene: TRBV10-3
CDR3aa: CATEQGAHNEQFF

v_gene: TRBV5-1
CDR3aa: CASSLGGPSSYEQYF

v_gene: TRBV4-3
CDR3aa: CASSQTGAGNTEAFF

v_gene: TRBV2
CDR3aa: CASSDPNWGGYNEQFF

v_gene: TRBV28
CDR3aa: CASSTFASSGNTIYF

v_gene: TRBV10-3
CDR3aa: CAIRETGIDEQYF

v_gene: TRBV28
CDR3aa: CASSQIQGSQPQHF

v_gene: TRBV19
CDR3aa: CASSMDALGGAGHNEQFF